This TCR beta chain was identified during a study of control samples from healthy donors and cancer patients. This clone was seen a handful of times. CDR1 is MNHEY, CDR2 SMNVEV, per germline (reference sequence). The CDR3 runs to 14 residues. Trimming left V 0 bases short and J 7 bases short, with 9 bases between. Profiling relied on immunoSEQ multiplex PCR, and the TCRdb table lists in-frame clones only, not all of them. Found here are approximately 90,000 clones, 85% of them singletons; the top ten hold 19%. The chain links TRBV27 to TRBJ2-2, with D possibly TRBD2 on 6 matching bases. The sample was blood. This clonotype was sampled from a man in his thirties or forties in good health. The DNA of the CDR3 is TGTGCCAGCAGTTTATCGCGGGGAAACGGGGAGCTGTTTTTT. This translates into CASSLSRGNGELFF.